This T cell receptor beta chain was retrieved from a study of shared clonotypes between healthy human individuals. Sequencing used immunoSEQ multiplex PCR; TCRdb keeps in-frame clones, though not all of them. Among fewer than 1.4 million clones, 70% to 80% were seen once, and the ten largest hold roughly 0.62%. Germline V gene sequence: CDR1 SGHTA, CDR2 FQGNSA. V lost 5 bases and J lost 2, with 8 bases in between. The CDR3 consists of 13 residues. Sample: memory CD4+ T cells from PBMCs. Stated subset: CD45RA-negative fraction. This receptor was obtained from a man aged 18 to 35 in good health. Some clones in this sample may be carry-over from other donors' samples. This chain joins TRBV7-2 and TRBJ2-3; D possibly corresponds to TRBD2 (6 bases). This CDR3 is CASSREITDTQYF. DNA for the CDR3: TGTGCCAGCAGCCGGGAGATCACAGATACGCAGTATTTT.